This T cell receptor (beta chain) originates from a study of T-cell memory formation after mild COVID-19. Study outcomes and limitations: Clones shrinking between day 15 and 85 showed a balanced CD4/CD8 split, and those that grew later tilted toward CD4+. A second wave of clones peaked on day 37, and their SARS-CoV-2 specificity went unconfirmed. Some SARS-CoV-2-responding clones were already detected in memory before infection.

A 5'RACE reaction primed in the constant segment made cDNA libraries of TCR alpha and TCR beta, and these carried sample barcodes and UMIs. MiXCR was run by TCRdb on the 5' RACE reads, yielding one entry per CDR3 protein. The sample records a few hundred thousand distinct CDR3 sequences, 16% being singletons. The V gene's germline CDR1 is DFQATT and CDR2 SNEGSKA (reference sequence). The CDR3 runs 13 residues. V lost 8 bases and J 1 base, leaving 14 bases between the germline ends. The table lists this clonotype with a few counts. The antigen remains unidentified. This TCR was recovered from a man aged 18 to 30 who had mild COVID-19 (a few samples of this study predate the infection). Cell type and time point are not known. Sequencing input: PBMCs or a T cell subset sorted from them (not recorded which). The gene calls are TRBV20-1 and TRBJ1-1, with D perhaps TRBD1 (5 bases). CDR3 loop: CSPGAGPNTEAFF. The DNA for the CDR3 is TGCAGTCCTGGGGCAGGTCCGAACACTGAAGCTTTCTTT.